This TCR beta chain was identified during a study of human T cells and chemical hapten exposure. Whole-study context: Per-sample TCR yield variability stemmed mainly from small pooled library volume differences.

The study used a library that attached unique molecular identifiers to individual cDNA molecules. TCRdb reprocessed the RACE reads with MiXCR, giving one entry per CDR3 protein. The top ten clones hold approximately 8.9% of a sample with 340,000 or so distinct CDR3 sequences, around 7% of them seen once. Whole-study results and caveats: Expanded TCR sets contained significantly more large CDR3 similarity clusters than controls. PT1 expanded TCR counts correlated positively with patch test score.

Germline V lookup: CDR1 SGHTA, CDR2 FQGNSA. The CDR3 contains 12 residues. V was pared by 4 bases and J by 10 bases, with 12 bases between. Worth noting for this clonotype: The antigen is not known.

Noted time point: patch test 1, 2 weeks after DPC sensitization. Treatment given: therapeutic diphenylcyclopropenone sensitization with weekly scalp DPC. V gene TRBV7-2 combines with J gene TRBJ2-3, with D possibly TRBD2 on 6 matching bases. The source of this sequence is a woman between 18 and 29 years old with alopecia areata. Some clones in this sample may be carry-over from other donors' samples. The sample consisted of whole blood, taken in connection with sensitization to the hapten diphenylcyclopropenone (DPC). The CDR3 nucleotides read TGTGCCAGCAGCTCGAACCGGGAGCCGCAGTATTTT. Encoded protein: CASSSNREPQYF.